The text below deals with one TCR beta chain. There is no known antigen for this receptor. The input lacks base qualities; no much larger clone sits a single base away. Including the terminal cysteine and phenylalanine, the CDR3 comprises 14 residues. Here the CDR3 DNA is all that survives: 42 bases in frame from base 1. V gives up 6 bases and J gives up 2 bases, and the segment between their germline ends measures 13 bases. The germline V gene specifies KGHSH as CDR1 and LQKENI as CDR2. The entry originates in a study of cytomegalovirus exposure and HLA in healthy donors (dated by TCRdb to between 2016 and 2019). In the study overall: An earlier analysis of roughly 500 of the donors reported about 250 Gb of sequence data and 100 million to 130 million unique TCR beta sequences from 150 million to 200 million T cells. Around 320 gigabases of sequencing data and 70 million to 100 million unique TCR sequences were included in an early release covering about 620 HLA-typed donors. Of the roughly 400 genotyped donors, approximately 83% fell in the genetic ancestry cluster associated with self-reported Caucasian donors. The study aimed to test whether cataloging public T cell receptors could reveal signatures of past pathogen exposure. The T cell repertoires of 550 to 850 subjects were profiled by immunosequencing and related to cytomegalovirus serostatus. Besides the first cohort of hundreds of subjects, a separate validation cohort made up of around 120 different subjects was used. To predict cytomegalovirus infection status, the study combined high-throughput TCR immunosequencing, statistical association of individual TCRs with disease status, and machine learning. To study patterns of TCR occurrence, a later analysis re-analyzed previously published TCR beta repertoires from several hundred donors and added high-resolution HLA genotyping. The later analysis used no new phenotypic data to find candidate immune exposures, relying instead on TCR beta sequences and their occurrence across donors. An earlier analysis of approximately 630 of the donors applied high-throughput TCR beta sequencing to assess whether each TCR beta V gene segment acted as functional or pseudogenic. Donor age, sex, ethnicity and CMV serostatus were compiled alongside the repertoire data. A later genetic analysis took genome-wide SNP genotypes for about 55% of the roughly 670 donors and used that subset as a discovery cohort. All discovery cohort repertoires had been generated on a single sequencing platform. HLA typing included class I and class II loci at four-digit resolution. The number of typed donors differed by locus: about 620-630 for A, B, C, DRB1 and DQB1; approximately 540 for DQA1; approximately 600 for DPA1; and about 450 for DPB1. Because of strong linkage in the cohort, five DR-DQ haplotypes were treated as single units for association and clustering. On average, about 200,000 unique TCR beta nucleotide sequences were sequenced per donor among 398 genotyped donors of the cohort, with 15% to 20% of those sequences being non-productive. What the authors observed across the whole study: While some public TCRs were present in many individuals, most TCR sequences turned up only very rarely across donors. A further reported finding was that TCR beta sequences accurately predicted the HLA-A and HLA-B alleles for most subjects in the first cohort. Linkage disequilibrium might explain the correlated functional status among segregating V segments, but an unknown experimental factor could not be ruled out. The sequencing pipeline was judged likely to have produced a cluster of highly shared sequence variants as a technical artifact. Immune exposure information for the cohort was limited to CMV serostatus. In vitro tests confirmed that a few of the cytomegalovirus-associated TCR beta chains recognize cytomegalovirus antigens. At a false discovery rate of 0.05, a later analysis linked some 17,000 TCR beta sequences to specific HLA alleles. The authors suggested that the approach could potentially be extended to other disease states and immunological phenotypes. A later analysis found that most CMV-associated TCR beta chains appeared HLA-restricted, with HLA associations seemingly driven largely by CMV exposure. Compared with the roughly 700-donor mean, donors in an Asian-associated ancestry cluster had fewer N-insertions in productive TCRs, according to a later genetic analysis. Some IMGT-functional V segments, including TRBV6-2 and TRBV6-3, could not be distinguished by the 87-base-pair reads and were therefore excluded. In a later analysis, several top co-occurrence clusters were reported to appear linked to parvovirus B19, influenza, CMV and Epstein-Barr virus. Broadly in line with IMGT annotations, most TCR beta V segments showed up in productive rearrangements about 87% or about 30% of the time in an earlier analysis of a few hundred of the donors. In a later genetic analysis, a missense DCLRE1C variant was associated with V-gene and J-gene trimming of TCR beta chains, and the association was replicated in an independent cohort. The earlier analysis of 587 of the donors excluded some 15 rarely observed V segments, including chromosome 9 orphons, because counts were too low. The cohort was sequenced for TCR beta chains only, and without alpha or paired-chain data the features that could be detected were limited. Compared with equally common non-associated chains, HLA-associated TCR beta chains in a later analysis were more clonally expanded and had lower generation probabilities. In a later analysis, the rate of TCR association differed among HLA loci, with DRB1 alleles having the most associated TCRs and HLA-C alleles having the fewest. The presence/absence analyses assumed that sequencing depth was roughly uniform across donors, and that assumption may not be true. The study gave a list of about 160 TCR beta chains associated with cytomegalovirus. In both the original and validation cohorts, the classifier was reported to diagnose cytomegalovirus status with high specificity and sensitivity. Strong co-occurrence of HLA alleles, especially DR and DQ, made assigning TCR associations to individual alleles difficult. Because HLA typing was missing for some donors at each locus, association tests included only the typed subset.

In total, roughly 710 healthy bone marrow donors made up the cohort. Cohort members were all nominally healthy when sampled, although unrecorded immune exposures were likely present. The donor was CMV seronegative and belonged to the group of several hundred seronegative cohort members. Every donor gave a peripheral blood sample, and the peripheral blood mononuclear cells from that sample were used for TCR beta sequencing. The Qiagen DNeasy Blood Extraction Kit was used to extract genomic DNA from the blood cell samples. Receptor libraries were prepared by the immunoSEQ multiplex PCR assay. The multiplex PCR relied on a mix of 60 forward primers for TCR Vbeta segments and 13 reverse primers for TCR Jbeta segments. A multiplex PCR assay on genomic DNA amplified the CDR3 region of rearranged TCR beta genes. Amplified TCR beta libraries were sequenced as 87-base-pair reads on the Illumina HiSeq System. Under the source paper's analysis protocol: Across the roughly 670 repertoires, a later analysis counted 80 million or so unique TCR beta chains, approximately 12 million of which were shared by at least two donors. A nearest-neighbor algorithm error-corrected the raw reads and collapsed the reads into unique sequences, merging closely related sequences to remove PCR and sequencing errors. V, D and J gene segments were assigned by aligning CDR3 sequences to IMGT reference sequences. For a sequence to be retained, a match of at least six nucleotides to both a V gene segment and a J gene segment was required. Rearrangements were classified as productive when the CDR3 lacked stop codons and remained in frame with V and J, and all other rearrangements were classified as non-productive. CDR3 was defined according to IMGT convention as the region running from the second conserved V-encoded cysteine to the conserved J-encoded phenylalanine. The earlier analysis of 550 to 650 of the donors excluded any sequence lacking an unambiguous match to a single V gene segment. An earlier analysis of fewer than 750 of the donors classified V segments as functional when productive rearrangements were above 56.7% and as segregating when the standard deviation between donors was above 5%. A statistical classification framework was built for diagnosing cytomegalovirus status from the catalog of TCR beta chain sequences. In a later analysis, V and J genes were assigned by comparing TCR nucleotide sequences against IMGT/GENE-DB human TR gene sequences. Using the TCRdist pipeline, a later analysis assigned CDR3 sequences along with most-parsimonious VDJ recombination scenarios. In a later analysis, each TCR beta chain was defined by its CDR3 amino acid sequence together with its V-gene family, and reads without a unique V-gene family were excluded. A later analysis removed 550 to 650 highly shared, low-generation-probability nucleotide sequences to deal with suspected cross-contamination and a sequencing artifact. In a later analysis, a clonal expansion index was calculated for each public chain from normalized within-repertoire ranks of inferred template counts. In a later analysis, generation probabilities were computed with a VDJ recombination model fitted to out-of-frame rearrangements, and the resulting probabilities were checked against IGoR. In a later analysis, TCR-TCR, TCR-HLA and TCR-CMV co-occurrence was scored with hypergeometric tests, and a repertoire-size bias correction was applied to TCR pairs. False discovery rates were estimated in a later analysis by permuting HLA or CMV assignments 20 times. In a later analysis, co-occurring TCRs were grouped with DBSCAN, and TCRdist sequence similarity was added when clustering was performed within HLA-allele-positive subsets. Co-occurrence clustering excluded repertoires with fewer than 30,000 or more than 120,000 public chains, plus five with anomalous nucleotide sharing. The source is immuneACCESS, and TCRdb retained only in-frame sequences with V and J called. Part of the clones is not carried over; for the studies checked, unresolved V genes explain less than half of this, and the remainder is unexplained. V, J and clone size are those of that table, while D and trimming were read from the DNA. The sample data list 170,000 or so clones, and 70% to 85% of these were observed just once. The top ten hold 0.65% to 0.75% of the sample.

Sample: PBMCs. The chain is made from TRBV18 and TRBJ2-5; the D gene cannot be named for sure. The TCR sequence derives from a woman in her thirties or forties in good health and CMV-seronegative. The sequenced DNA: TGTGCCAGCTCTCGAAAGCAGGTTCAAGAGACCCAGTACTTC. Its translation is CASSRKQVQETQYF.